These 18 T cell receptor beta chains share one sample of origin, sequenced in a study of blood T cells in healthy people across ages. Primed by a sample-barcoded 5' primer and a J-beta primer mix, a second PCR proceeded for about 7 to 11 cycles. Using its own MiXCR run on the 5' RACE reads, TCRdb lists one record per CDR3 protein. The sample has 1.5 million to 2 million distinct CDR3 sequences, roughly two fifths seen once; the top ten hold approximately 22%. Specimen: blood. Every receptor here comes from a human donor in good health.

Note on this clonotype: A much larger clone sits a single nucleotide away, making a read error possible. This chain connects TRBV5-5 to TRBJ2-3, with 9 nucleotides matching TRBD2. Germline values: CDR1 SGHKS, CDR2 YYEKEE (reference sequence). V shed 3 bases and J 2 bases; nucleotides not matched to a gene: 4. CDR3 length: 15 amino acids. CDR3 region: CASSSIAGVTDTQYF. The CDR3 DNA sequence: TGTGCCAGCAGCTCCATAGCGGGGGTCACAGATACGCAGTATTTT. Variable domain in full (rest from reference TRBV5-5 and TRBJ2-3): DAGVTQSPTHLIKTRGQQVTLRCSPISGHKSVSWYQQVLGQGPQFIFQYYEKEERGRGNFPDRFSARQFPNYSSELNVNALLLGDSALYLCASSSIAGVTDTQYFGPGTRLTVL.

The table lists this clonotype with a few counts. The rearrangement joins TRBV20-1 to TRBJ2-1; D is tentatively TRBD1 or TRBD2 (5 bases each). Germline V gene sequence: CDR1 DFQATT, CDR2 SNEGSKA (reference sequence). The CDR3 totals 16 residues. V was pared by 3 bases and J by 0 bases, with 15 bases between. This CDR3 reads CSASAPRGPSYNEQFF. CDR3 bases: TGCAGTGCTAGTGCTCCTCGGGGACCCTCCTACAATGAGCAGTTCTTC.

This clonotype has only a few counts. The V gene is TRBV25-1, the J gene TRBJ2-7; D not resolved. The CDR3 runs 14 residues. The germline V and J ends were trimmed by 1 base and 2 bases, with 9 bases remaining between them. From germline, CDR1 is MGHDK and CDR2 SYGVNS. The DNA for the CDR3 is TGTGCCAGCAGTGAATTTGCGGAAACCTACGAGCAGTACTTC. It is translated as CASSEFAETYEQYF.

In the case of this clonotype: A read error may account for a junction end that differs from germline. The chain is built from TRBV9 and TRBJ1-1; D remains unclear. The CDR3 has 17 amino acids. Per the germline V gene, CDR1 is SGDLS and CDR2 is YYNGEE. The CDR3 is CAGSALNLGLRDTEAFF. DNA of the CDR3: TGTGCCGGCAGCGCCCTTAACCTCGGGCTCCGAGACACTGAAGCTTTTTTT.

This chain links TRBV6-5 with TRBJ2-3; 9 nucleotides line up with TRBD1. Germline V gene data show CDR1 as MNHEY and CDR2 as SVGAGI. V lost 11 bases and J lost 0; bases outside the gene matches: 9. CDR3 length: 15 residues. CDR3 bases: TGTGCCTCGACCCGGACAGGGGTTAGCACAGATACGCAGTATTTT. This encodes CASTRTGVSTDTQYF.

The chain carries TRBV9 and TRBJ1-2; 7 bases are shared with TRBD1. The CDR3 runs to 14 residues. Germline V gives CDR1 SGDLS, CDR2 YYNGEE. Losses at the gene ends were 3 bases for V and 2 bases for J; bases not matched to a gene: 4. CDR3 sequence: CASSATGRNYGYTF. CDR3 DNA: TGTGCCAGCAGCGCGACAGGGAGGAACTATGGCTACACCTTC. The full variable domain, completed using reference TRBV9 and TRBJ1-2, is DSGVTQTPKHLITATGQRVTLRCSPRSGDLSVYWYQQSLDQGLQFLIQYYNGEERAKGNILERFSAQQFPDLHSELNLSSLELGDSALYFCASSATGRNYGYTFGSGTRLTVV.

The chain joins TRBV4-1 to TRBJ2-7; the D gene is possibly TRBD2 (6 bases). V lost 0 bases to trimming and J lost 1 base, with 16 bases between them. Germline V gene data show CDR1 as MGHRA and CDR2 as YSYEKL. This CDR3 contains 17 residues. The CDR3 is CASSQDRNSGDSYEQYF. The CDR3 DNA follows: TGCGCCAGCAGCCAAGACAGGAACTCGGGGGATTCCTACGAGCAGTACTTC.

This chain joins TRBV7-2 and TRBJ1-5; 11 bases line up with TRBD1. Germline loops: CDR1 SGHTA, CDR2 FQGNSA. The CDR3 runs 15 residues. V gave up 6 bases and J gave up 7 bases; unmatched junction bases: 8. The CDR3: CASSPRTGGDQPQHF. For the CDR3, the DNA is TGTGCCAGCAGTCCGCGGACAGGGGGCGACCAGCCCCAGCATTTT.

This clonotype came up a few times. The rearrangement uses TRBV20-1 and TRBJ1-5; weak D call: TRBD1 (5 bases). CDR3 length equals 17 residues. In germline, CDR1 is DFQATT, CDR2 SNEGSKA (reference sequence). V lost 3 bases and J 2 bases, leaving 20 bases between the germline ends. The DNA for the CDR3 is TGCAGTGCTAGGCGGAGGGGAGAAGTATTAGGCAATCAGCCCCAGCATTTT. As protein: CSARRRGEVLGNQPQHF.

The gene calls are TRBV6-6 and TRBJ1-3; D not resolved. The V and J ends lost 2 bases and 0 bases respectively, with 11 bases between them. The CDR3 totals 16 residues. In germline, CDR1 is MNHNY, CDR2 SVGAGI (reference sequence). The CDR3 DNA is TGTGCCAGCAGTTACCATCCGACGGGCTCTGGAAACACCATATATTTT. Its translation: CASSYHPTGSGNTIYF.

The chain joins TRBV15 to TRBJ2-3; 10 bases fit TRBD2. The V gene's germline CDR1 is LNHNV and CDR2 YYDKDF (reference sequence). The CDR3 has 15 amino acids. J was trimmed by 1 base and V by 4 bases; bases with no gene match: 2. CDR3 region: CATSIGLAGTDTQYF. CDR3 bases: TGTGCCACCAGCATTGGACTAGCGGGCACAGATACGCAGTATTTT.

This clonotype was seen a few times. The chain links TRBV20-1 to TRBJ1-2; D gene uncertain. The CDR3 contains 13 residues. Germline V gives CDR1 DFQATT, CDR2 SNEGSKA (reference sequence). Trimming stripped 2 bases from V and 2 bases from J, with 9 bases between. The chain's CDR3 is CSARPWENYGYTF. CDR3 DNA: TGCAGTGCTAGACCGTGGGAAAACTATGGCTACACCTTC.

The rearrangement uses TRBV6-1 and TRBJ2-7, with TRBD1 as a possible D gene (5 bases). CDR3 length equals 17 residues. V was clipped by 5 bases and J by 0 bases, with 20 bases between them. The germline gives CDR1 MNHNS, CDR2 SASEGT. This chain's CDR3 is CASSFGSAGQVSYEQYF. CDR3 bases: TGTGCCAGCAGTTTCGGTTCTGCCGGACAAGTCTCCTACGAGCAGTACTTC.

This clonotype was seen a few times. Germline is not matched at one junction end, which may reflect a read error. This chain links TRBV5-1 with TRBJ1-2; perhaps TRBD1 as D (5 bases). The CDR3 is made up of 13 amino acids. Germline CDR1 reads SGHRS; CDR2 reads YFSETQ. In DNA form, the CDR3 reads TGTGCCAGTTCTACAGGAGCTAACTATGGCTACACCTTC. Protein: CASSTGANYGYTF.

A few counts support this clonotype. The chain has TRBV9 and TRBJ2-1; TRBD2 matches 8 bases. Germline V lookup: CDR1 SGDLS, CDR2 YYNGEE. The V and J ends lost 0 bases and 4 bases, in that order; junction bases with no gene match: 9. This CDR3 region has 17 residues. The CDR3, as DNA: TGTGCCAGCAGCGTAGATGGCAGCGGGGGTGTTTACAATGAGCAGTTCTTC. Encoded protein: CASSVDGSGGVYNEQFF.

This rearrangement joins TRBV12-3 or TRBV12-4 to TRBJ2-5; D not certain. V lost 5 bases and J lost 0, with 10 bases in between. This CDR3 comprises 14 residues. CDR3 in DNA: TGTGCCAGCAGTCTCCAGAAGTACCAAGAGACCCAGTACTTC. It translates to CASSLQKYQETQYF.

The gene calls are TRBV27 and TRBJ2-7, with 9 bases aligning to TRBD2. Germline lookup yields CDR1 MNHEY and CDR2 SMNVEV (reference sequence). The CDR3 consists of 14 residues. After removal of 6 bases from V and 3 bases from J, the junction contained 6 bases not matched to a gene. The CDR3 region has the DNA TGTGCCAGCAGCCGAGCGGGGGGCTTCTACGAGCAGTACTTC. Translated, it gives CASSRAGGFYEQYF.

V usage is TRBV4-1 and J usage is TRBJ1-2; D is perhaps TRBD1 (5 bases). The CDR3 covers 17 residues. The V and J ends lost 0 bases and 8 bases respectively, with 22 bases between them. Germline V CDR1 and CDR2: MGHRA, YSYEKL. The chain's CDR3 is CASSQDILYSGTWGYTF. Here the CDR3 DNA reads TGCGCCAGCAGCCAAGATATTTTATACAGTGGGACGTGGGGCTACACCTTC.